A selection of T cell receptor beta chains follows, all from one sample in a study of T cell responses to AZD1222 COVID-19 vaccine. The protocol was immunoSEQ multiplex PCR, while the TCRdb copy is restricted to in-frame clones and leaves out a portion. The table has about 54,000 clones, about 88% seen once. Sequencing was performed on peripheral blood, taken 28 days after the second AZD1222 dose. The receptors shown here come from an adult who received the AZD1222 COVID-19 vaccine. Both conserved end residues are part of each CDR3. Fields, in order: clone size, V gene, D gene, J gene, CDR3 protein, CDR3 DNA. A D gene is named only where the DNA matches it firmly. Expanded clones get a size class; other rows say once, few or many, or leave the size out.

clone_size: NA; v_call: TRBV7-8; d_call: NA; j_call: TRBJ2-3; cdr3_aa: CASSLSGHTQYF; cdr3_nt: TGTGCCAGCAGCCTTTCGGGCCATACGCAGTATTTT
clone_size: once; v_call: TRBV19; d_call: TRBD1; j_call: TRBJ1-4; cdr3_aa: CATRTGGNEKLFF; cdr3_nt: TGTGCCACAAGGACAGGGGGTAATGAAAAACTGTTTTTT
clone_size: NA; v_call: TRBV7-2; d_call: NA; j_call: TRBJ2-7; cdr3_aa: CASSLVSEYEQYF; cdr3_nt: TGTGCCAGCAGCTTAGTAAGCGAATACGAGCAGTACTTC
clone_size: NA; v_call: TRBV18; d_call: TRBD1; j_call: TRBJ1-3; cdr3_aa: CASSEYTGDGNTIYF; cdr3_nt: TGTGCCAGCTCAGAATATACAGGGGATGGAAACACCATATATTTT
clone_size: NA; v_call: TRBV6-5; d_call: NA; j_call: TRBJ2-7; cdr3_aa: CASSYNWQGLIHEQYF; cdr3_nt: TGTGCCAGCAGTTACAACTGGCAGGGTCTAATCCACGAGCAGTACTTC
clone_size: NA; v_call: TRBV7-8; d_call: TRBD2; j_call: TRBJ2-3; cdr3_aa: CASTARGLAGDTQYF; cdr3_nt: TGTGCCAGCACCGCTCGGGGACTAGCGGGAGATACGCAGTATTTT
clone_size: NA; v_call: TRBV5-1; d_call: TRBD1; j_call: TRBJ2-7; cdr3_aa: CASSIGTGPVHEQYF; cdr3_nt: TGCGCCAGCAGCATAGGGACAGGGCCTGTCCACGAGCAGTACTTC
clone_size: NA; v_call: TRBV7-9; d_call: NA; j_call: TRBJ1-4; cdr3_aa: CASSLARYGGRQGEKLFF; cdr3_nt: TGTGCCAGCAGCTTAGCGCGTTATGGGGGGCGCCAGGGTGAAAAACTGTTTTTT
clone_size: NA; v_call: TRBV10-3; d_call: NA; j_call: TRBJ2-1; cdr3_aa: CAIGYREYNEQFF; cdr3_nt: TGTGCCATCGGATACAGGGAGTACAATGAGCAGTTCTTC
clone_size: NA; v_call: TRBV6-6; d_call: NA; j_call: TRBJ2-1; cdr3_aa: CASSSPGRVGEQFF; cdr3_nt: TGTGCCAGCAGTTCCCCGGGACGAGTCGGGGAGCAGTTCTTC
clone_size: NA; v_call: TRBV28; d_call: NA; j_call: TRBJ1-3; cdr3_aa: CASSLRGTIYF; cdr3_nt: TGTGCCAGCAGTTTACGGGGCACCATATATTTT
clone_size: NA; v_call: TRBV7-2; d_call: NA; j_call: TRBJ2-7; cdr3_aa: CASSFGTSGSYEQYF; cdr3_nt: TGTGCCAGCAGCTTTGGAACTAGTGGCTCCTACGAGCAGTACTTC
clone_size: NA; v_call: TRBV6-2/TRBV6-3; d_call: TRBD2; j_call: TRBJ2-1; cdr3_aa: CASSYVWEGLYEQFF; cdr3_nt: TGTGCCAGCAGTTACGTGTGGGAGGGCCTCTATGAGCAGTTCTTC
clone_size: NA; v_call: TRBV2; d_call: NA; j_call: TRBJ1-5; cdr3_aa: CASSEQGISNQPQHF; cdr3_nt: TGTGCCAGCAGTGAACAGGGAATAAGCAATCAGCCCCAGCATTTT
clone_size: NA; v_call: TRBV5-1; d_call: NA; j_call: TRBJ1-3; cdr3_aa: CASSPFLSGGNTIYF; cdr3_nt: TGCGCCAGCAGCCCCTTTCTGTCAGGAGGAAACACCATATATTTT